This T cell receptor (beta chain) was identified during a study of blood T cell repertoires in COVID-19. In the study overall: Sites in the United States, Italy and Spain provided acute and convalescent COVID-19 samples. PBMCs, B-cell-depleted T cells, or T cells were the source of the cDNA or gDNA that made up the material.

The germline gives CDR1 SGHTA, CDR2 FQGNSA. This CDR3 contains 14 residues. Deletions cut 5 bases from V and 7 bases from J, with 17 bases between. Generated by immunoSEQ multiplex PCR, the TCRdb table keeps only in-frame clones and is missing some. The table has over 100,000 clones, 86% seen once; the top ten hold about 4.5%. The chain joins TRBV7-2 to TRBJ1-2, with a possible D match to TRBD1 (5 bases). The sequencing sample was made of peripheral blood. The sequence was collected from a man aged 40-55 years with acute or convalescent COVID-19. DNA for the CDR3: TGTGCCAGCAGCCCTGGAGGGGTATGGGGTGGCTACACCTTC. This gives the protein CASSPGGVWGGYTF.